The source of this TCR beta chain is a study of blood T cell repertoires in COVID-19. Study summary: From T cells, B-cell-depleted T cells, or PBMCs came the material, which was cDNA or gDNA.

TCRdb's table, derived via immunoSEQ multiplex PCR, lists solely in-frame clones and lacks some. The sample has 130,000 to 150,000 clones; about 80% are singletons. The CDR3 runs to 14 residues. Germline-derived CDR1 and CDR2 are SGHDT and YYEEEE. V lost 0 bases, J lost 3 bases, and 3 bases stayed unmatched. The receptor was derived from a woman of 80 years or more with acute or convalescent COVID-19. Material: peripheral blood. This chain uses TRBV5-6 with TRBJ2-7; 7 nucleotides line up with TRBD1. Here the CDR3 reads CASSLGQGDYEQYF. CDR3 nucleotide sequence: TGTGCCAGCAGCTTGGGTCAGGGGGACTACGAGCAGTACTTC. Full variable domain (rest looked up from reference TRBV5-6 and TRBJ2-7): DAGVTQSPTHLIKTRGQQVTLRCSPKSGHDTVSWYQQALGQGPQFIFQYYEEEERQRGNFPDRFSGHQFPNYSSELNVNALLLGDSALYLCASSLGQGDYEQYFGPGTRLTVT.